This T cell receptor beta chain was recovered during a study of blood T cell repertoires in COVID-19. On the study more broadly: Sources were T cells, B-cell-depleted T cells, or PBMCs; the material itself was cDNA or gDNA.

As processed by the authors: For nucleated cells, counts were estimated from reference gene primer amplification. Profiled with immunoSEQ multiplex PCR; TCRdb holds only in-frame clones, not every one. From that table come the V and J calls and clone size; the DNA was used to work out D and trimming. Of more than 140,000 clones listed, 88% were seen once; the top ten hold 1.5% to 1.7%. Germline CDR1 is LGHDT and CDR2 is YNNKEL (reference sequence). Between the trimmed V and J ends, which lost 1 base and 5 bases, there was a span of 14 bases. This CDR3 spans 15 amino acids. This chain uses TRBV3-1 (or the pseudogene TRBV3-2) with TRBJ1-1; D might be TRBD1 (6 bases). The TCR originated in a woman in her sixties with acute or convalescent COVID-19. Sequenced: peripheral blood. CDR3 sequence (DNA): TGTGCCAGCAGCCAAGCCACAGGGTTTGGGACTGAAGCTTTCTTT. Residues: CASSQATGFGTEAFF.